This T cell receptor (beta chain) originates from a study of OX40 agonist ivuxolimab in advanced cancers. The protocol was immunoSEQ multiplex PCR, while the TCRdb copy is restricted to in-frame clones and leaves out a portion. The sample has roughly 90,000 clones, around 94% seen once; the top ten hold roughly 2.6%. V lost 5 bases to trimming and J lost 2 bases; unmatched junction nucleotides: 6. Germline loops: CDR1 LNHDA, CDR2 SQIVND (reference sequence). This CDR3 has 14 amino acids. This clonotype originated in an adult with an advanced solid tumor such as melanoma, head and neck, liver or kidney cancer. This rearrangement joins TRBV19 to TRBJ2-7, with 7 positions matching TRBD1. Sequences were derived from CD4+ or CD8+ T cells sorted from blood, sampled in a trial of the OX40 agonist ivuxolimab. DNA for the CDR3: TGTGCCAGTAGTCCTCGGACAGGACCCTACGAGCAGTACTTC. The encoded protein is CASSPRTGPYEQYF.